This T cell receptor (beta chain) came from a study of OX40 agonist ivuxolimab in advanced cancers. Clones were sequenced by immunoSEQ multiplex PCR, and TCRdb holds only the in-frame ones, with some missing. Of 68,000 or so clones listed, roughly 80% are singletons. The CDR3 length is 15 residues. Germline-derived CDR1 and CDR2 are SNHLY and FYNNEI. With 5 bases removed from V and 0 bases from J, the gap between germline ends came to 14 bases. This receptor was taken from an adult with an advanced solid tumor such as melanoma, head and neck, liver or kidney cancer. The J gene is TRBJ2-7, the V gene TRBV2, with D possibly TRBD1 on 6 matching bases. The source material was CD4+ or CD8+ T cells sorted from blood, sampled in a trial of the OX40 agonist ivuxolimab. The CDR3 DNA sequence: TGTGCCAGCAGTTTACTGACAGGTAGCTCCTACGAGCAGTACGTC. Its translation: CASSLLTGSSYEQYV.